These 30 T cell receptor beta chains share one sample of origin, sequenced in a study of control samples from healthy donors and cancer patients. Clones were read by immunoSEQ multiplex PCR, and TCRdb kept only the in-frame ones, dropping some. The sample has tens of thousands of clones, approximately 88% seen once. The sample was PBMCs. The receptors stem from a man aged 65 to 85 with lung cancer.

The rearrangement joins TRBV30 to TRBJ2-7, with a possible D match to TRBD2 (6 bases). V dropped 0 bases and J dropped 7 bases, with 16 bases sitting between them. Germline-derived CDR1 and CDR2 are GTSNPN and SVGIG (reference sequence). The CDR3 is made up of 14 amino acids. CDR3 in DNA: TGTGCCTGGAGTGTACTAAGGGGCGCGGGGGAGCAGTACTTC. Its protein is CAWSVLRGAGEQYF.

CDR3 nucleotide sequence: TGTGCCAGCAGCGCGGGACAGGGCAACACTGAAGCTTTCTTT. Its translation: CASSAGQGNTEAFF. The chain recombines TRBV9 with TRBJ1-1, with 9 positions matching TRBD1. CDR3 length: 14 residues. Germline V gene data show CDR1 as SGDLS and CDR2 as YYNGEE. After removal of 3 bases from V and 2 bases from J, the junction contained 2 bases not matched to a gene.

In this sample, this clone turned up a few times. V gene TRBV24-1 combines with J gene TRBJ2-1; D perhaps matches TRBD2 (6 bases). Trimming took 2 bases from V and 6 from J, leaving 19 bases between them. This CDR3 spans 17 amino acids. Germline CDR1 is KGHDR and CDR2 is SFDVKD. The CDR3 DNA reads as TGTGCCACCAGTGATTCTCAGGCGGGGCGGAGCGGCAATGAGCAGTTCTTC. Translation gives CATSDSQAGRSGNEQFF.

J is TRBJ1-2 and V is TRBV19; 8 nucleotides match TRBD1. With 2 bases clipped from V and 8 bases from J, the junction kept 13 bases outside the gene matches. Germline assignment: CDR1 LNHDA and CDR2 SQIVND (reference sequence). CDR3 length: 16 residues. CDR3 nucleotide sequence: TGTGCCAGTAGTATAACCCCCGGGACAGGCCGGGGAGGCTACACCTTC. It is translated as CASSITPGTGRGGYTF.

The chain combines TRBV6-1 with TRBJ2-7; D possibly corresponds to TRBD1 (6 bases). Germline CDR1 and CDR2: MNHNS and SASEGT. Trimming left V 5 bases short and J 3 bases short, with 8 bases between. The CDR3 extends over 12 amino acids. CDR3 in DNA: TGTGCCAGCAGTACGGACAGCTACGAGCAGTACTTC. Protein: CASSTDSYEQYF.

The rearrangement links TRBV5-5 to TRBJ1-1; TRBD1 matches 8 bases. The CDR3 sequence is 16 residues long. Germline V lookup: CDR1 SGHKS, CDR2 YYEKEE (reference sequence). Unmatched junction bases numbered 17, after V lost 2 bases and J lost 11 bases. The CDR3 DNA is TGTGCCAGCAGCTTTGAGCTTGTCAGGGGGCCCTCTGGGGCTTTCTTT. Amino acid sequence: CASSFELVRGPSGAFF. Combining the CDR3 with reference TRBV5-5 and TRBJ1-1 gives the whole variable domain DAGVTQSPTHLIKTRGQQVTLRCSPISGHKSVSWYQQVLGQGPQFIFQYYEKEERGRGNFPDRFSARQFPNYSSELNVNALLLGDSALYLCASSFELVRGPSGAFFGQGTRLTVV.

The table lists this clone with a few counts. The junction differs from germline at one of its ends, possibly a read error. The chain carries TRBV7-7 and TRBJ2-1, with 11 bases lining up with TRBD2. CDR3 length equals 15 residues. Per germline, CDR1 SSHAT and CDR2 FNYEAQ (reference sequence). The CDR3 coding sequence is TGTGCTAGCAGCTTTAGCGGGGGGGCGAGCCATGAGCAGTTCTTC. It yields the protein CASSFSGGASHEQFF.

The gene calls are TRBV6-2 or TRBV6-3 and TRBJ1-5, with D unresolved. The CDR3 runs 14 residues. The V gene lost 6 bases and the J gene lost 1 base, with 10 bases spanning the gap. Germline CDR1 is MNHEY and CDR2 is SVGEGT. Here the CDR3 DNA reads TGTGCCAGCAGGCCTCCATCCAGCAATCAGCCCCAGCATTTT. Translated: CASRPPSSNQPQHF.

The chain has TRBV10-2 and TRBJ2-7; D is undetermined. The CDR3 is 12 residues long. Germline CDR1 and CDR2: WSHSY and SAAADI. Trimming took 7 bases from V and 4 from J, leaving 11 bases between them. CDR3 coding DNA: TGCGCCAGCACCCCGAGTGGGTACGAGCAGTACTTC. Protein sequence: CASTPSGYEQYF.

This clone was picked up a small number of times. J is TRBJ1-5 and V is TRBV27, with D maybe TRBD1 (5 bases). There are 14 residues in the CDR3. In germline, CDR1 is MNHEY, CDR2 SMNVEV (reference sequence). V was shortened by 4 bases and J by 6 bases, with 13 bases between the two germline ends. CDR3 sequence: CASSSQGSGQPQHF. The CDR3, as DNA: TGTGCCAGCAGTTCCCAGGGTAGCGGTCAGCCCCAGCATTTT.

This rearrangement joins TRBV27 to TRBJ2-7; D remains ambiguous. Between the trimmed V and J ends, which lost 4 bases and 6 bases, there was a span of 16 bases. The CDR3 contains 14 residues. Germline assignment: CDR1 MNHEY and CDR2 SMNVEV (reference sequence). The CDR3 protein is CASSSLYEGSEQYF. The CDR3 DNA reads TGTGCCAGCAGTTCCCTGTATGAAGGCAGCGAGCAGTACTTC.

This chain joins TRBV30 and TRBJ2-7; 8 bases align to TRBD1. Germline V gene data show CDR1 as GTSNPN and CDR2 as SVGIG (reference sequence). Trimming took 2 bases from V and 3 from J; bases not matched to a gene: 3. The CDR3 consists of 13 residues. CDR3: CAWSLDRGYEQYF. The DNA for the CDR3 is TGTGCCTGGAGTCTTGACAGGGGCTACGAGCAGTACTTC. Variable domain in full (rest from reference TRBV30 and TRBJ2-7): SQTIHQWPATLVQPVGSPLSLECTVEGTSNPNLYWYRQAAGRGLQLLFYSVGIGQISSEVPQNLSASRPQDRQFILSSKKLLLSDSGFYLCAWSLDRGYEQYFGPGTRLTVT.

This chain joins TRBV3-1 (or the pseudogene TRBV3-2) and TRBJ2-3; 11 bases match TRBD2. The V and J ends lost 4 bases and 2 bases, in that order; junction bases with no gene match: 8. The CDR3 spans 17 residues. From germline, CDR1 is LGHDT and CDR2 YNNKEL (reference sequence). The CDR3 reads CASSPELAGADTDTQYF. The CDR3 DNA reads as TGTGCCAGCAGCCCGGAACTAGCGGGGGCCGACACAGATACGCAGTATTTT.

V is TRBV5-1 and J is TRBJ2-5; 8 nucleotides agree with TRBD2. The germline gives CDR1 SGHRS, CDR2 YFSETQ. The CDR3 is 15 amino acids. Trimming removed 5 bases from V and 4 bases from J; junction bases left unmatched: 10. This CDR3 reads CASRPAGGVIETQYF. CDR3 DNA: TGCGCCAGCAGACCCGCGGGGGGAGTGATAGAGACCCAGTACTTC.

In its sample, this clone was seen once. The chain uses TRBV27 and TRBJ2-1; no definite D call. Trimming pared 0 bases from V and 0 bases from J, leaving 6 bases between. Germline CDR1 and CDR2: MNHEY and SMNVEV (reference sequence). CDR3 size: 15 residues. The CDR3 sequence: CASSLSVSSYNEQFF. CDR3 coding DNA: TGTGCCAGCAGTTTATCGGTCAGCTCCTACAATGAGCAGTTCTTC.

Details on this clone: Other DNA sequences from this sample encode an identical CDR3 as well. The genes are TRBV14 and TRBJ1-1, with D unclear. Germline loops: CDR1 SGHDN, CDR2 FVKESK. V was trimmed by 4 bases and J by 0 bases, leaving 9 bases between them. This CDR3 is built from 14 residues. The CDR3 sequence: CASSPPGMNTEAFF. The CDR3 DNA reads TGTGCCAGCAGCCCCCCGGGGATGAACACTGAAGCTTTCTTT. Filled out from reference TRBV14 and TRBJ1-1, the complete variable domain reads EAGVTQFPSHSVIEKGQTVTLRCDPISGHDNLYWYRRVMGKEIKFLLHFVKESKQDESGMPNNRFLAERTGGTYSTLKVQPAELEDSGVYFCASSPPGMNTEAFFGQGTRLTVV.

The V call is TRBV27, the J call TRBJ2-7; tentatively, D is TRBD2 (6 bases). Deletions cut 4 bases from V and 5 bases from J, with 9 bases between. This CDR3 region has 12 residues. Germline V CDR1 and CDR2: MNHEY, SMNVEV (reference sequence). The CDR3 here is CASSSPGDEQYF. In nucleotides, the CDR3 is TGTGCCAGCAGTTCCCCGGGGGACGAGCAGTACTTC.

This sequence joins TRBV7-9 and TRBJ2-7; D unclear. CDR1 SEHNR and CDR2 FQNEAQ come from the germline V gene (reference sequence). CDR3 size: 14 residues. V was pared by 2 bases and J by 2 bases, with 10 bases between. DNA of the CDR3: TGTGCCAGCAGCTTAAGTCCCAACACCTACGAGCAGTACTTC. It encodes CASSLSPNTYEQYF.

The V and J genes are TRBV5-1 and TRBJ2-2; D is unresolved. Germline CDR1 reads SGHRS; CDR2 reads YFSETQ. Trimming cost V 0 bases and J 5 bases, with 8 bases left between them. This CDR3 has 14 amino acids. CDR3 coding DNA: TGCGCCAGCAGCTTGGCCGGCCAGACCGGGGAGCTGTTTTTT. Translating gives CASSLAGQTGELFF.

The chain is built from TRBV5-1 and TRBJ2-7; TRBD2 aligns across 7 bases. V dropped 1 base and J dropped 0; count of bases not matched to a gene: 7. The CDR3 is 16 residues long. Germline CDR1 SGHRS, CDR2 YFSETQ. This CDR3 reads CASSLMLAGSSYEQYF. CDR3 bases: TGCGCCAGCAGCTTGATGTTAGCGGGTAGCTCCTACGAGCAGTACTTC.

The chain has TRBV25-1 and TRBJ1-2; 9 bases are shared with TRBD1. From germline, CDR1 is MGHDK and CDR2 SYGVNS. V shed 6 bases and J 7 bases; nucleotides not matched to a gene: 15. The CDR3 covers 16 residues. CDR3 sequence (DNA): TGTGCCAGCAGAGCCCCCGGGGACAGGGTTCTGGGTGGCTACACCTTC. Translation gives CASRAPGDRVLGGYTF.

J is TRBJ2-7 and V is TRBV7-6; no reliable D call. Germline CDR1 and CDR2: SGHVS and FNYEAQ. V was pared by 4 bases and J by 5 bases, with 12 bases between. CDR3 length: 13 residues. CDR3 protein: CASSSRKTHEQYF. As DNA, the CDR3 is TGTGCCAGCAGCTCAAGGAAGACTCACGAGCAGTACTTC.

This chain joins TRBV5-1 and TRBJ2-2; D unresolved. Germline CDR1 is SGHRS and CDR2 is YFSETQ. The V end was cut by 6 bases, the J end by 2 bases, with 11 bases between. This CDR3 comprises 14 residues. DNA of the CDR3: TGCGCCAGCAACCCTGGCGGAAACACCGGGGAGCTGTTTTTT. Amino acid sequence: CASNPGGNTGELFF.

DNA for the CDR3: TGCGCCAGCAGCCCCTCCGGATCTAGCACAGATACGCAGTATTTT. As protein: CASSPSGSSTDTQYF. The chain couples TRBV5-1 to TRBJ2-3; D gene uncertain. Deletions cut 4 bases from V and 0 bases from J, with 12 bases between. The CDR3 has 15 amino acids. CDR1 is SGHRS, CDR2 YFSETQ, per germline.

As regards this clone: This CDR3 is also generated by other DNA sequences in the sample. The chain carries TRBV2 and TRBJ1-3; D remains ambiguous. This CDR3 has 16 amino acids. CDR1 SNHLY and CDR2 FYNNEI come from the germline V gene. Deletions cut 3 bases from V and 0 bases from J, with 12 bases between. The CDR3 coding sequence is TGTGCCAGCAGTGAGGATAAAGGGCTCTCTGGAAACACCATATATTTT. Amino acid sequence: CASSEDKGLSGNTIYF.

The chain employs TRBV6-5 and TRBJ2-1; maybe TRBD2 (7 bases). Germline loops: CDR1 MNHEY, CDR2 SVGAGI. The CDR3 totals 15 residues. V was clipped by 7 bases and J by 6 bases, with 19 bases between them. For the CDR3, the DNA is TGTGCCAGCAACTACCGGGGGGCCCGGGGCAATGAGCAGTTCTTC. Its translation is CASNYRGARGNEQFF.

The chain joins TRBV19 to TRBJ2-7, with TRBD2 matching 7 bases. Germline CDR1 is LNHDA and CDR2 is SQIVND (reference sequence). The length of the CDR3 is 14 residues. The junction had 7 bases not matched to a gene; V was cut back by 2 bases and J by 6 bases. The CDR3 bases are TGTGCCAGTAGTATATTGGGAGGGAACCGCGAGCAGTACTTC. It codes for CASSILGGNREQYF.

The chain has TRBV5-4 and TRBJ1-5, with 7 bases matching TRBD1. There are 15 residues in the CDR3. J was trimmed by 9 bases and V by 0 bases; bases with no gene match: 9. The germline gives CDR1 SGHNT, CDR2 YYREEE (reference sequence). Written as DNA, the CDR3 is TGTGCCAGCAGCTTGGAGGGGGCCGCAGGTTCGCCCCAGCATTTT. Translating it yields CASSLEGAAGSPQHF. The entire variable domain, with the rest obtained from reference TRBV5-4 and TRBJ1-5, is as follows: ETGVTQSPTHLIKTRGQQVTLRCSSQSGHNTVSWYQQALGQGPQFIFQYYREEENGRGNFPPRFSGLQFPNYSSELNVNALELDDSALYLCASSLEGAAGSPQHFGDGTRLSIL.

The chain recombines TRBV25-1 with TRBJ1-2, with D hard to call. There are 14 residues in the CDR3. Germline CDR1 MGHDK, CDR2 SYGVNS. V lost 3 bases to trimming and J lost 2 bases, with 10 bases between them. The CDR3 loop is CASSDRRTNYGYTF. In DNA, the CDR3 is TGTGCCAGCAGTGACCGGCGGACGAACTATGGCTACACCTTC.

The chain employs TRBV2 and TRBJ2-1; no clear D gene. Looked up from germline, CDR1 is SNHLY and CDR2 is FYNNEI. Between the trimmed V and J ends, which lost 1 base and 9 bases, there was a span of 7 bases. The length of the CDR3 is 12 residues. DNA for the CDR3: TGTGCCAGCAGTGAAGGGTACCGTGAGCAGTTCTTC. Encoded protein: CASSEGYREQFF.